These 18 T cell receptor beta chains were all obtained from the same sample, sequenced in a study of Graves' ophthalmopathy and Graves' hyperthyroidism. RNA served as the template for amplifying TCR beta CDR3 regions. An initial RT-PCR round employing HTBI primers preceded a second-round multiplex PCR. TCRdb called the multiplex PCR reads again in MiXCR, with one record for every CDR3 protein. This table has 600,000 to 950,000 distinct CDR3 sequences, approximately 40% appearing once. The sequenced material came from peripheral blood. The receptor set was obtained from an adult man with Graves' ophthalmopathy.

This clonotype was counted ten times or more. The chain joins TRBV13 to TRBJ2-7; TRBD2 agrees at 13 bases. With 5 bases clipped from V and 12 bases from J, the junction kept 7 bases outside the gene matches. The V gene's germline CDR1 is PRHDT and CDR2 FYEKMQ (reference sequence). This CDR3 has 13 amino acids. CDR3 sequence: CASSPGLAGVAYF. The DNA of the CDR3 is TGTGCCAGCAGCCCAGGACTAGCGGGAGTGGCGTACTTC.

The chain is built from TRBV12-3 or TRBV12-4 and TRBJ2-2, with TRBD2 identical over 8 bases. CDR3 length equals 16 residues. The V and J ends lost 4 bases and 1 base, in that order; junction bases with no gene match: 5. The CDR3 sequence is CASSSLAGGNTGELFF. CDR3 sequence (DNA): TGTGCCAGCAGTTCCCTGGCGGGGGGGAACACCGGGGAGCTGTTTTTT.

This chain uses TRBV15 with TRBJ1-2; 9 bases align to TRBD1. This CDR3 has 15 residues. Germline V gene sequence: CDR1 LNHNV, CDR2 YYDKDF (reference sequence). With V trimmed by 2 bases and J by 7 bases, 8 bases remained unmatched. The CDR3 region has the DNA TGTGCCACCAGCAGACCGGGACAGGGACGGGTTGGCTACACCTTC. Protein sequence: CATSRPGQGRVGYTF.

The chain employs TRBV4-2 and TRBJ2-7; 10 positions match TRBD1. V lost 4 bases to trimming and J lost 6 bases; unmatched junction nucleotides: 9. CDR3 length: 15 amino acids. Germline CDR1 LGHNA, CDR2 YNFKEQ. CDR3 amino acids: CASSPTSDRGGEQYF. The CDR3 bases are TGTGCCAGCAGCCCAACCTCGGACAGGGGGGGCGAGCAGTACTTC.

This clonotype was detected many times. The chain combines TRBV20-1 with TRBJ1-2; D is perhaps TRBD1 (5 bases). V gave up 1 base and J gave up 4 bases, with 10 bases separating them. This CDR3 has 13 amino acids. Germline CDR1 reads DFQATT; CDR2 reads SNEGSKA (reference sequence). The CDR3 sequence is CSARAPGIYGYTF. Here the CDR3 DNA reads TGCAGTGCTAGAGCACCAGGGATCTATGGCTACACCTTC.

CDR3 sequence reads: CASSEPRTGTYGYTF. The CDR3 nucleotides are TGTGCCAGCAGCGAGCCCCGGACAGGAACCTATGGCTACACCTTC. This rearrangement joins TRBV9 to TRBJ1-2; TRBD1 agrees at 7 bases. The V gene end was trimmed by 3 bases and the J gene end by 4 bases; junction bases not matched to a gene: 9. Germline CDR1 and CDR2: SGDLS and YYNGEE. The CDR3 consists of 15 residues.

This chain links TRBV24-1 with TRBJ1-5, with 12 bases aligning to TRBD1. The J call is uncertain, as TRBJ2-3 better fits the DNA end. The CDR3 consists of 16 residues. Germline CDR1 is KGHDR and CDR2 is SFDVKD. The CDR3 sequence: CATSDPGQGAADTQYF. CDR3 nucleotide sequence: TGTGCCACCAGTGATCCGGGACAGGGGGCCGCAGATACGCAGTATTTT.

Many counts were recorded for this clonotype. The rearrangement uses TRBV2 and TRBJ1-2, with unresolved D. The CDR3 totals 14 residues. Germline V lookup: CDR1 SNHLY, CDR2 FYNNEI. V dropped 6 bases and J dropped 0 bases, with 11 bases sitting between them. The CDR3 reads CASSLGLANYGYTF. The CDR3 DNA is TGTGCCAGCAGCCTCGGGTTAGCTAACTATGGCTACACCTTC.

This clonotype has just one count. V gene TRBV2 combines with J gene TRBJ1-2; D possibly corresponds to TRBD1 (6 bases). This CDR3 has 12 residues. Trimming pared 11 bases from V and 4 bases from J, leaving 14 bases between. Germline V gene data show CDR1 as SNHLY and CDR2 as FYNNEI. CDR3 amino acids: CAHGRGAYGYTF. The CDR3 nucleotides read TGTGCCCACGGTCGGGGGGCCTATGGCTACACCTTC.

This clonotype was found many times. V and J are TRBV29-1 and TRBJ2-7; 9 positions match TRBD1. The CDR3 loop spans 15 amino acids. The V segment lost 4 bases and the J segment 4 bases; nucleotides outside the gene matches: 11. Germline CDR1 is SQVTM and CDR2 is ANQGSEA. CDR3 nucleotides: TGCAGCGTTGCCATACCGGGACAGGGTCTGTACGAGCAGTACTTC. This translates into CSVAIPGQGLYEQYF.

The chain couples TRBV29-1 to TRBJ1-5; possible D gene TRBD1, 6 bases. Germline lookup yields CDR1 SQVTM and CDR2 ANQGSEA. Trimming removed 8 bases from V and 1 base from J, with 18 bases in between. The CDR3 length is 15 residues. CDR3 region: CSPLRGGISNQPQHF. The DNA of the CDR3 is TGCAGCCCCCTACGGGGGGGCATCAGCAATCAGCCCCAGCATTTT.

Only a few counts were recorded for this clonotype. The chain couples TRBV15 to TRBJ1-2; D remains unclear. Trimming took off 3 bases at V and 4 bases at J, with 12 bases between the two ends. Germline CDR1 LNHNV, CDR2 YYDKDF (reference sequence). This CDR3 is built from 14 residues. CDR3 in amino acids: CATSSPTLGYGYTF. As DNA, the CDR3 is TGTGCCACCAGCAGCCCGACCTTGGGCTATGGCTACACCTTC.

The V and J genes are TRBV10-3 and TRBJ1-2; D perhaps matches TRBD1 (5 bases). Trimming shortened V by 5 bases and J by 4 bases, and 11 bases separated the two germline ends. CDR1 ENHRY and CDR2 SYGVKD come from the germline V gene. This CDR3 is 13 amino acids long. This CDR3 is CAISQGRAYGYTF. CDR3 nucleotides: TGTGCCATCAGTCAGGGAAGGGCCTATGGCTACACCTTC.

This clonotype has just a few counts. The chain carries TRBV6-1 and TRBJ2-2; D may correspond to TRBD1 or TRBD2 (5 bases each). The CDR3 runs to 13 residues. The V and J ends lost 9 bases and 6 bases respectively, with 14 bases between them. CDR1 is MNHNS, CDR2 SASEGT, per germline. The CDR3 protein is CASKGRTAGELFF. CDR3 DNA sequence: TGTGCCAGTAAGGGGAGAACGGCCGGGGAGCTGTTTTTT.

This clonotype was seen only a few times. V usage is TRBV19 and J usage is TRBJ2-6; tentative D call: TRBD2 (5 bases). The germline gives CDR1 LNHDA, CDR2 SQIVND (reference sequence). Trimming cost V 7 bases and J 0 bases, with 13 bases left between them. CDR3 length: 16 residues. The CDR3 reads CASTPPGISGANVLTF. The CDR3 DNA reads TGTGCCAGTACCCCCCCGGGGATCTCTGGGGCCAACGTCCTGACTTTC.

This chain joins TRBV4-1 and TRBJ1-1; D is perhaps TRBD1 (5 bases). The CDR3 is made up of 16 amino acids. V lost 2 bases and J lost 1, with 14 bases in between. Germline values: CDR1 MGHRA, CDR2 YSYEKL. The CDR3 DNA reads TGCGCCAGCAGCCAACCGGCCGGGACCTGGAACACTGAAGCTTTCTTT. The encoded protein is CASSQPAGTWNTEAFF.

The chain has TRBV14 and TRBJ2-5, with 7 bases that match TRBD1. CDR3 length: 16 amino acids. Losses at the gene ends were 3 bases for V and 3 bases for J; bases not matched to a gene: 10. From germline, CDR1 is SGHDN and CDR2 FVKESK. CDR3 sequence: CASSHSTGAGEETQYF. As DNA, the CDR3 is TGTGCCAGCAGCCACAGCACAGGGGCAGGGGAAGAGACCCAGTACTTC.

Only a few counts were recorded for this clonotype. CDR3 DNA sequence: TGCAGTGCTAGCAGCGCCATGGGGCAAGAGACCCAGTACTTC. It specifies CSASSAMGQETQYF. This sequence joins TRBV20-1 and TRBJ2-5; no reliable D call. Germline V gene sequence: CDR1 DFQATT, CDR2 SNEGSKA (reference sequence). There are 14 residues in the CDR3. V lost 3 bases and J lost 2, with 13 bases in between.